This T cell receptor (beta chain) came from a study of shared clonotypes between healthy human individuals (dated by TCRdb to the early 2020s). Background on the whole study: The cohort included three men and a couple of women between 18 and 49 years of age. For each donor, CD4 naive and CD4 memory were each run on three plates, CD8 naive on two plates, and CD8 memory on one plate. Blood TCR repertoires of about five healthy adults were deeply sequenced to estimate repertoire size and the extent of clonotype sharing between individuals. Different laboratories and diverse techniques were used to prepare libraries and sequence TCR repertoires, to increase sequencing depth and limit assay-specific biases. Leukapheresis yielded between about 0.94 and 10 billion PBMCs per donor. Overall study outcomes, separate from this receptor: Sharing across a few donors was observed for around 5% of naive CD4, under 4% of naive CD8, 2% to 2.5% of memory CD4, and roughly 0.43% of memory CD8 clonotypes. Because the study included only a small number of donors, the genetic and exposure-history diversity represented was limited. Sampling was limited to blood, and TCR repertoires in tissue likely differ from TCR repertoires in blood. Compared with non-shared clonotypes, the clonotypes found in all four sorted-subset donors had higher generation probabilities. Naive subsets generally had larger estimated clonotype richness than memory subsets did. Incomplete sequencing was indicated by rarefaction of sorted-subset datasets, despite the large sequencing depth. Pairwise subsampling led to the expectation that sequencing depth would affect the degree of clonotype sharing among donors.

TCR CDR3 regions were amplified from genomic DNA by multiplex PCR using the deep immunoSEQ assay. For each cell subset, the extracted genomic DNA was distributed evenly across all wells of several immunoSEQ 96-well plates, and each plate served as one replicate. For sorted subsets, approximately 190 ng genomic DNA, equal to about 30,000 T cell genomes, was loaded into each replicate PCR. The purified libraries were quantified using a Qubit 3.0 fluorometer, sized with a Bioanalyzer 2100, and then quantified again using the KAPA Library Quantification kit. Every immunoSEQ 96-well plate was sequenced on a separate single-read 150-cycle Illumina NextSeq 550 flow cell. The authors processed their data as follows. The immunoSEQ output contained only junctional sequences without quality scores, so filtering could not match that applied to full-length reads. To assign V/J genes and CDR3, sequences were annotated against IMGT germline references using PyIR, a Python wrapper for IgBLAST v1.9. Reads were filtered out if the reads had weak V/J assignments (E-value above 1e-6), no CDR3, stop codons, out-of-frame junctions, or ambiguous translated residues. V3J clonotypes were defined by identical inferred V gene, J gene, and CDR3 amino acid sequence. The percentage overlap between two repertoires was calculated by dividing the number of shared unique clonotypes by the size of the smaller repertoire. Repertoire richness was assessed with RTK rarefaction, the Chao1 estimator, and Recon v2.1 estimates of unobserved clonotypes. For all TCRbeta clonotypes obtained by the gDNA method from a few donors, generation probabilities were computed with OLGA. Imported from immuneACCESS, the table was reduced by TCRdb to in-frame sequences with V and J called. These copies leave out some clones; in studies compared against another copy, an unresolved V gene accounts for under half, and the cause of the remainder is not known. That table is the source of V, J and clone size, and D and trimming were worked out from the DNA. In all, the sample holds about 2 million clones, and 95% of those were seen once. Around 0.13% of the sample rests with the top ten.

In regard to this clone: Its specific antigen is unknown. The sample holds no much larger clone one base away, and base qualities are not on file.

The CDR3 measures 16 amino acids from cysteine to phenylalanine. Only CDR3 DNA is held: 48 bases, read in frame from base 1. From a lookup of the germline V gene (reference sequence), CDR1 and CDR2 are LNHDA and SQIVND. Germline trimming amounts to 4 bases on V and 2 bases on J, with 10 as the count of junction bases outside the gene matches. The donors were healthy, HIV-negative adults who had no recently reported acute infections or vaccinations. All donors were Caucasian adults living in Nashville, Tennessee, USA. Magnetic negative selection was used to enrich CD4+ T cells, after which naive cells were positively selected on CD45RA and the negative fraction became the memory subset. Blood was obtained by leukapheresis, after which PBMCs were separated by Ficoll-Histopaque density gradient centrifugation and cryopreserved in liquid nitrogen vapor phase. Analytical flow cytometry was used to check the purity and quantity of each magnetically sorted T cell population. Genomic DNA was isolated from each sorted fraction and quantified by UV absorbance on a Nanodrop 2000c.

This receptor chain uses TRBV19 and TRBJ2-7; TRBD2 lines up with 8 middle nucleotides. The sequence derives from a man aged 18 to 35 in good health. The specimen sequenced was naive CD4+ T cells sorted from blood. Read against the paper, the sample's cell subset or site label means: CD45RA+ positively selected. The nucleotide sequence reads as follows: TGTGCCAGTAGTACCCCCTCCAGCGGGGGAACCTACGAGCAGTACTTC. It translates as CASSTPSSGGTYEQYF. Where the CDR3 stops, the reference TRBV19 and TRBJ2-7 genes take over; the full variable domain is DGGITQSPKYLFRKEGQNVTLSCEQNLNHDAMYWYRQDPGQGLRLIYYSQIVNDFQKGDIAEGYSVSREKKESFPLTVTSAQKNPTAFYLCASSTPSSGGTYEQYFGPGTRLTVT.